A selection of T cell receptor beta chains follows, all from one sample in a study of cytomegalovirus exposure and HLA in healthy donors. TCRdb's copy holds only in-frame clones and misses some; the assay was immunoSEQ multiplex PCR. The sample includes roughly 200,000 clones, 78% of them seen just once. Sequences were obtained from PBMCs. The origin of the receptors is a female donor in good health and CMV-seronegative. The CDR3 runs from the conserved cysteine through the conserved F or W. A D gene is named only where the DNA matches it firmly. Clone size is stated in some rows and not others, as once, few, many or a class when expanded.

V: TRBV6-5
D: TRBD1
length: 16
size: NA
J: TRBJ2-7
DNA: TGTGCCAGCAGTTACTCGTTAACAGGGGGCTCCTACGAGCAGTACTTC
CDR3: CASSYSLTGGSYEQYF

V: TRBV5-1
D: NA
length: 14
size: once
J: TRBJ1-5
DNA: TGCGCCAGCAGCTTGGACGGGGGGAATCAGCCCCAGCATTTT
CDR3: CASSLDGGNQPQHF

V: TRBV7-6
D: TRBD2
length: 16
size: NA
J: TRBJ2-5
DNA: TGTGCCAGCAGCTACGGACTAGCGGGGGGCCAAGAGACCCAGTACTTC
CDR3: CASSYGLAGGQETQYF

V: TRBV6-5
D: NA
length: 14
size: NA
J: TRBJ2-7
DNA: TGTGCCAGCAGTTCATCAGGGACTCCCGGCGAGCAGTACTTC
CDR3: CASSSSGTPGEQYF

V: TRBV19
D: NA
length: 12
size: NA
J: TRBJ2-1
DNA: TGTGCCAGTAGTATACCATTCCGGGAGCAGTTCTTC
CDR3: CASSIPFREQFF

V: TRBV30
D: NA
length: 13
size: NA
J: TRBJ2-1
DNA: TGTGCCTGGCAACCGGAGAGCTACAATGAGCAGTTCTTC
CDR3: CAWQPESYNEQFF

V: TRBV7-3
D: TRBD1
length: 15
size: NA
J: TRBJ2-2
DNA: TGTGCCAGCAGACCAGGGGGCCCGAACACCGGGGAGCTGTTTTTT
CDR3: CASRPGGPNTGELFF

V: TRBV6-1
D: TRBD1
length: 14
size: NA
J: TRBJ1-6
DNA: TGTGCCAGCTGGGACAGGGGCTCCAATTCACCCCTCCACTTT
CDR3: CASWDRGSNSPLHF

V: TRBV7-2
D: NA
length: 15
size: NA
J: TRBJ2-3
DNA: TGTGCCAGCAGCTTAGCGGGAGACCCCACAGATACGCAGTATTTT
CDR3: CASSLAGDPTDTQYF

V: TRBV2
D: TRBD2
length: 15
size: NA
J: TRBJ2-7
DNA: TGTGCCTCGGGGGGGGCCCCTTATGACTCCTACGAGCAGTACTTC
CDR3: CASGGAPYDSYEQYF

V: TRBV10-3
D: NA
length: 15
size: NA
J: TRBJ2-2
DNA: TGTGCCATCAGTGACGGGATAGGGTACACCGGGGAGCTGTTTTTT
CDR3: CAISDGIGYTGELFF

V: TRBV9
D: NA
length: 13
size: few
J: TRBJ1-2
DNA: TGTGCCAGCAGCGTAGAAGGGGTAGGAGGCTACACCTTC
CDR3: CASSVEGVGGYTF

V: TRBV7-2
D: TRBD2
length: 17
size: NA
J: TRBJ2-1
DNA: TGTGCCAGCAGCCCCTTCAGACTAGCGGGGGGTTACAATGAGCAGTTCTTC
CDR3: CASSPFRLAGGYNEQFF

V: TRBV5-1
D: TRBD1
length: 15
size: few
J: TRBJ1-6
DNA: TGCGCCAGCAGGATGGACAGGGGAAGTACTTCACCCCTCCACTTT
CDR3: CASRMDRGSTSPLHF

V: TRBV10-2
D: NA
length: 11
size: few
J: TRBJ1-1
DNA: TGCGCCAGCAGTGAAGGGGGTGAAGCTTTCTTT
CDR3: CASSEGGEAFF

V: TRBV29-1
D: NA
length: 15
size: NA
J: TRBJ2-1
DNA: TGCAGCGTGGACGTAGGAGGGGGCTTGTACAATGAGCAGTTCTTC
CDR3: CSVDVGGGLYNEQFF

V: TRBV4-2
D: NA
length: 15
size: NA
J: TRBJ2-7
DNA: TGTGCCAGCAGCCAAGCCCAGGGCCGGTTTGGGGAGCAGTACTTC
CDR3: CASSQAQGRFGEQYF

V: TRBV7-3
D: NA
length: 13
size: NA
J: TRBJ2-1
DNA: TGTGCCAGCAGCTTAACCCAGTACAATGAGCAGTTCTTC
CDR3: CASSLTQYNEQFF

V: TRBV7-2
D: TRBD2
length: 15
size: NA
J: TRBJ2-7
DNA: TGTGCCAGCAGCCCCCTAGCGGGGGGGCCCTACGAGCAGTACTTC
CDR3: CASSPLAGGPYEQYF

V: TRBV5-4
D: TRBD2
length: 17
size: NA
J: TRBJ2-1
DNA: TGTGCCAGCAGCCCCAACCTAGCGGGGTTGACCTACAATGAGCAGTTCTTC
CDR3: CASSPNLAGLTYNEQFF

V: TRBV29-1
D: TRBD1
length: 15
size: NA
J: TRBJ1-2
DNA: TGCAGCACAGACCGGGAAGGACAGGGACACTATGGCTACACCTTC
CDR3: CSTDREGQGHYGYTF

V: TRBV7-9
D: TRBD2
length: 16
size: NA
J: TRBJ2-1
DNA: TGTGCCAGCACCACGACTAGCGGGAGGGCCGATCCTCTCCAGTTCTTC
CDR3: CASTTTSGRADPLQFF

V: TRBV29-1
D: NA
length: 13
size: NA
J: TRBJ1-3
DNA: TGCAGCGCTACAGGGAACTCTGGAAACACCATATATTTT
CDR3: CSATGNSGNTIYF

V: TRBV30
D: NA
length: 13
size: few
J: TRBJ2-3
DNA: TGTGCCTGGATGGGTAGCGCTGCAGATACGCAGTATTTT
CDR3: CAWMGSAADTQYF

V: TRBV7-6
D: NA
length: 15
size: NA
J: TRBJ2-3
DNA: TGTGCCAGCAGCTTGAATAGCGTGGGCACAGATACGCAGTATTTT
CDR3: CASSLNSVGTDTQYF

V: TRBV20-1
D: NA
length: 10
size: NA
J: TRBJ1-1
DNA: TGCAGTGCAGCGGCTGCTGAAGCTTTCTTT
CDR3: CSAAAAEAFF

V: TRBV7-9
D: TRBD1
length: 15
size: NA
J: TRBJ2-7
DNA: TGTGCCAGCAGCACAAGACAGGGGGTTCCCTACGAGCAGTACTTC
CDR3: CASSTRQGVPYEQYF

V: TRBV5-6
D: TRBD1
length: 14
size: NA
J: TRBJ2-7
DNA: TGTGCCAGCAGCTCCCCGGGACAGGGCTACGAGCAGTACTTC
CDR3: CASSSPGQGYEQYF

V: TRBV5-5
D: NA
length: 16
size: NA
J: TRBJ2-2
DNA: TGTGCCAGCAGCTTGGCCCTAGGGGCGCGAACCGGGGAGCTGTTTTTT
CDR3: CASSLALGARTGELFF

V: TRBV10-3
D: NA
length: 11
size: NA
J: TRBJ2-1
DNA: TGTGCCACCGGGGGTATGGCGGAACAGTTCTTC
CDR3: CATGGMAEQFF

V: TRBV27
D: NA
length: 14
size: NA
J: TRBJ1-2
DNA: TGTGCCAGCAGTCCGACAGGTGCTAACTATGGCTACACCTTC
CDR3: CASSPTGANYGYTF

V: TRBV7-2
D: TRBD2
length: 17
size: NA
J: TRBJ2-7
DNA: TGTGCCAGCAGCTTAGCCAGACTAGCGGGTACCTCCTACGAGCAGTACTTC
CDR3: CASSLARLAGTSYEQYF

V: TRBV10-3
D: NA
length: 15
size: NA
J: TRBJ2-3
DNA: TGTGCCATCAGTCCCTCGGACACGAGCACAGATACGCAGTATTTT
CDR3: CAISPSDTSTDTQYF

V: TRBV7-8
D: NA
length: 18
size: NA
J: TRBJ1-5
DNA: TGTGCCAGCAGCTTAGATTATCGGGTTATCAGGGGCAATCAGCCCCAGCATTTT
CDR3: CASSLDYRVIRGNQPQHF

V: TRBV18
D: TRBD2
length: 14
size: once
J: TRBJ2-5
DNA: TGTGCCAGCTCACCACTAGCGGGAGTGCGTGAGCAGTACTTC
CDR3: CASSPLAGVREQYF

V: TRBV5-6
D: NA
length: 15
size: NA
J: TRBJ2-7
DNA: TGTGCCAGCAGCTCGTATGGGGCAGGGTTCGACGAGCAGTACTTC
CDR3: CASSSYGAGFDEQYF

V: TRBV19
D: TRBD1
length: 16
size: NA
J: TRBJ2-2
DNA: TGTGCCAGTAGCGATCCCGGGACAGGGGAAGCCGGGGAGCTGTTTTTT
CDR3: CASSDPGTGEAGELFF

V: TRBV6-1
D: TRBD2
length: 18
size: NA
J: TRBJ2-3
DNA: TGTGCCAGCAGTGAATGGGGGACTAGCGGGACACACACAGATACGCAGTATTTT
CDR3: CASSEWGTSGTHTDTQYF

V: TRBV29-1
D: TRBD1
length: 14
size: NA
J: TRBJ2-7
DNA: TGCAGCGTTGAAGGGGGACAGGGTTTCGACGAGCAGTACTTC
CDR3: CSVEGGQGFDEQYF

V: TRBV11-3
D: TRBD1
length: 14
size: NA
J: TRBJ1-3
DNA: TGTGCCAGCGCGTCAGGGGGCTCTGGAAACACCATATATTTT
CDR3: CASASGGSGNTIYF

V: TRBV28
D: NA
length: 14
size: NA
J: TRBJ2-7
DNA: TGTGCCAGCAGTCTCCGGGGGAAAAGCTACGAGCAGTACTTC
CDR3: CASSLRGKSYEQYF

V: TRBV14
D: NA
length: 17
size: NA
J: TRBJ1-1
DNA: TGTGCCAGCAGCCAAATGCAGGTCCCCCGGCGGAACACTGAAGCTTTCTTT
CDR3: CASSQMQVPRRNTEAFF

V: TRBV19
D: TRBD1
length: 15
size: NA
J: TRBJ2-7
DNA: TGTGCCAGTAGTACCCTGACAGGGAGCTCCTACGAGCAGTACTTC
CDR3: CASSTLTGSSYEQYF

V: TRBV19
D: NA
length: 16
size: NA
J: TRBJ2-1
DNA: TGTGCCAGTAGTATAGTGGCTAGCCGCCTCTACAATGAGCAGTTCTTC
CDR3: CASSIVASRLYNEQFF

V: TRBV28
D: TRBD1
length: 11
size: NA
J: TRBJ2-7
DNA: TGTGCCAGCGCGACAGGGCGGGAGCAGTACTTC
CDR3: CASATGREQYF

V: TRBV20-1
D: NA
length: 10
size: NA
J: TRBJ1-1
DNA: TGCAGTGCGCTGGCCACTGAAGCTTTCTTT
CDR3: CSALATEAFF

V: TRBV5-1
D: NA
length: 14
size: NA
J: TRBJ2-3
DNA: TGCGCCAGCAGCTTAGGACAGTACACAGATACGCAGTATTTT
CDR3: CASSLGQYTDTQYF

V: TRBV9
D: TRBD2
length: 18
size: few
J: TRBJ2-3
DNA: TGTGCCAGCAGCGTAGTCCCTAGCGGGGGGGTAAACACAGATACGCAGTATTTT
CDR3: CASSVVPSGGVNTDTQYF

V: TRBV29-1
D: NA
length: 13
size: NA
J: TRBJ1-2
DNA: TGCAGCGTTGCGGGGGGCCCGAACTATGGCTACACCTTC
CDR3: CSVAGGPNYGYTF

V: TRBV30
D: NA
length: 14
size: NA
J: TRBJ2-3
DNA: TGTGCCTGGGGACCCGGGACTAGCACAGATACGCAGTATTTT
CDR3: CAWGPGTSTDTQYF

V: TRBV19
D: NA
length: 14
size: NA
J: TRBJ2-7
DNA: TGTGCCAGTAGTAGGCAGTTAAGCTCCTACGAGCAGTACTTC
CDR3: CASSRQLSSYEQYF

V: TRBV9
D: TRBD2
length: 15
size: once
J: TRBJ2-1
DNA: TGTGCCAGCAGCGTCGCCCTAGCGGGAGGGTATGAGCAGTTCTTC
CDR3: CASSVALAGGYEQFF

V: TRBV7-9
D: NA
length: 16
size: NA
J: TRBJ2-1
DNA: TGTGCCAGCAGCGAACGCGTCACTAGCTCCTACAATGAGCAGTTCTTC
CDR3: CASSERVTSSYNEQFF

V: TRBV4-2
D: TRBD2
length: 17
size: once
J: TRBJ2-7
DNA: TGTGCCAGCAGCCTCCGCCAGACTAGCGGGGACCTCTACGAGCAGTACTTC
CDR3: CASSLRQTSGDLYEQYF